This entry concerns a single T cell receptor (beta chain). Its antigen is unknown. Trimming shortened V by 2 bases and J by 2 bases, and 7 bases separated the two germline ends. The CDR3 is made up of 14 amino acids. Germline V gene lookup returns CDR1 ENHRY and CDR2 SYGVKD. These data come from a study of ipilimumab plus nivolumab after autologous stem cell transplantation. Study information: Typical patient got a handful of ipilimumab doses and seven to nine nivolumab doses (median). Findings and limits, study-wide: Per the authors, repertoire, Treg and microbiota data justify further study.

Checkpoint therapy with ipilimumab 1 mg/kg began 14 to 28 days after transplant. Patients got 3 mg/kg IV nivolumab weeks 1, 4, 7, 10, then biweekly through week 26. The data were produced by immunoSEQ multiplex PCR, yet TCRdb's version contains in-frame clones alone and is incomplete. This sample has over 10,000 clones, with about 74% found just once. This clonotype was obtained from a male donor with multiple myeloma. The chain has TRBV10-3 and TRBJ2-1; D possibly uses TRBD1 or TRBD2 (6 bases each). Here the sequenced sample was PBMCs, taken in a trial of ipilimumab plus nivolumab as post-transplant consolidation. CDR3 sequence: CAISERGPYNEQFF. DNA for the CDR3: TGTGCCATCAGTGAGCGGGGGCCCTACAATGAGCAGTTCTTC.